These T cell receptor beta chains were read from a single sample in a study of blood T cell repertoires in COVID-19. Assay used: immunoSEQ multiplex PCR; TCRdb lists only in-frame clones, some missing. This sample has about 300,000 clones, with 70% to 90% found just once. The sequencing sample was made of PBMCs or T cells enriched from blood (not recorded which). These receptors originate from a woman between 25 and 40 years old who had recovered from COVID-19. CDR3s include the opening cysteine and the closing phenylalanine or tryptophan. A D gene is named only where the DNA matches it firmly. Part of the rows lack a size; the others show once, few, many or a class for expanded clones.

cdr3_nt: TGTGCCAGCACAGCGGTGAACACTGAAGCTTTCTTT
cdr3_aa: CASTAVNTEAFF
j_call: TRBJ1-1
clone_size: NA
d_call: NA
v_call: TRBV28

cdr3_nt: TGTGCCAGCAGTTACCGGACAGCAGAGACCCAGTACTTC
cdr3_aa: CASSYRTAETQYF
j_call: TRBJ2-5
clone_size: NA
d_call: NA
v_call: TRBV6-5

cdr3_nt: TGTGCCAGCAGTGTAACAGATACGCAGTATTTT
cdr3_aa: CASSVTDTQYF
j_call: TRBJ2-3
clone_size: NA
d_call: NA
v_call: TRBV3-1/TRBV3-2

cdr3_nt: TGTGCCAGCAGCTTTGGACAGGGGGATCAGCCCCAGCATTTT
cdr3_aa: CASSFGQGDQPQHF
j_call: TRBJ1-5
clone_size: NA
d_call: TRBD1
v_call: TRBV5-6

cdr3_nt: TGTGCCAGCAGCTTGGGAAGGGGACAGGGACGGGACGAGCAGTACTTC
cdr3_aa: CASSLGRGQGRDEQYF
j_call: TRBJ2-7
clone_size: NA
d_call: TRBD1
v_call: TRBV7-9

cdr3_nt: TGTGCCAGCAGTTACGGAGGGACAGGGGGGGAGAAGCCCCAGCATTTT
cdr3_aa: CASSYGGTGGEKPQHF
j_call: TRBJ1-5
clone_size: few
d_call: TRBD1
v_call: TRBV6-2/TRBV6-3

cdr3_nt: TGTGCCAGCAGTTTATCCGGTGAAAAACTGTTTTTT
cdr3_aa: CASSLSGEKLFF
j_call: TRBJ1-4
clone_size: NA
d_call: NA
v_call: TRBV28

cdr3_nt: TGTGCCAGCAGCTTAACGGGGATAAATGAAAAACTGTTTTTT
cdr3_aa: CASSLTGINEKLFF
j_call: TRBJ1-4
clone_size: once
d_call: NA
v_call: TRBV7-9

cdr3_nt: TGTGCCAGCAGCCCCCGAGAGAAGATGAACACTGAAGCTTTCTTT
cdr3_aa: CASSPREKMNTEAFF
j_call: TRBJ1-1
clone_size: NA
d_call: NA
v_call: TRBV3-1/TRBV3-2

cdr3_nt: TGTGCCAGCTCACCGGTGACAGGGGTGATGGTGACCCAGTACTTC
cdr3_aa: CASSPVTGVMVTQYF
j_call: TRBJ2-5
clone_size: once
d_call: TRBD1
v_call: TRBV18